This T cell receptor beta chain was identified in a study of response to subunit inactivated influenza vaccine. TCRdb reanalysed the RT-PCR reads using MiXCR and keeps one entry per CDR3 protein. The table has 450,000 to 600,000 distinct CDR3 sequences, roughly 7.6% seen once. The CDR3 runs to 14 residues. V shed 4 bases and J 6 bases; nucleotides not matched to a gene: 6. Germline V CDR1 and CDR2: SGHVS, FQNEAQ. This clonotype was found many times. The source material was PBMCs from blood, sampled roughly 24 months after vaccination. V gene TRBV7-8 combines with J gene TRBJ2-3, with 8 bases identical to TRBD1. This sequence originates from a man aged 50 to 69 who received an inactivated influenza vaccine. CDR3 amino acids: CASSSQGARDTQYF. As DNA, the CDR3 is TGTGCCAGCAGCTCTCAGGGGGCAAGGGATACGCAGTATTTT.